This TCR beta chain was sequenced for a study of blood T cell repertoires in COVID-19 (dated by TCRdb to between 2020 and 2021). Regarding the complete study: Samples covering the acute and convalescent phases of COVID-19 were provided by collaborators in the United States, Italy and Spain. The repertoires were released in a freely available public database meant as a resource for research on the immune response to SARS-CoV-2. Deeply sampled blood TCRbeta repertoires from subjects exposed to, actively infected with, or recovered from COVID-19 were included in the dataset. The material from the prospective study consisted of cDNA or gDNA derived from T cells, B-cell-depleted T cells, or PBMCs. The sample metadata nearly always contained a de-identified subject ID, COVID-19 status, age in years and sex. The samples were drawn from two sources: the first 160 participants of the ongoing ImmuneRACE study, and 1,254 subjects contributed by 6 global collaborators. Where available, HLA class I and class II types were taken from metadata supplied by the sample provider and were not determined by assay-based typing.

The immunoSEQ Assay, a bias-controlled multiplex PCR, was used to amplify TCRbeta CDR3 regions from genomic DNA. The original methods were these. The number of nucleated cells in each sample was estimated from the amplification of reference gene primers within the assay. To quantify the absolute abundance of each unique TCRbeta CDR3 rearrangement, sequence reads were collapsed and filtered. For each sample, productive Simpson clonality was calculated as the square root of Simpson's diversity index across productive rearrangements. TCRdb obtained this table from immuneACCESS and retained in-frame rearrangements with V and J assigned. These tables miss some clones; where compared with another copy, unresolved V genes account for less than half of the shortfall, and the remainder is unexplained. Clonal size and the V and J genes are those of that table, whereas D and trimming came from the DNA. This sample lists about 270,000 clones; 81% were detected once. About 3.2% of the sample lies in the top ten.

Germline trimming amounts to 1 base on V and 4 bases on J, with 6 as the count of junction bases outside the gene matches. The germline V gene (reference sequence) supplies CDR1 GTSNPN and CDR2 SVGIG. The CDR3, from cysteine to phenylalanine, totals 15 residues. Only the CDR3 part of the read is kept: 45 bases, read in frame from the first base. The investigation overall reported the following: How much clinical and demographic metadata was included differed by source and by participant, and the metadata was provided uncurated.

Whole blood was collected in K2EDTA tubes by collaborating institutions according to the institutions' own protocols. Collaborator samples were shipped for TCRbeta analysis as frozen whole blood, isolated PBMCs, or DNA extracted from either sample type. As regards this clone: Its cognate antigen has yet to be identified. Base-call qualities are not available, and no considerably larger clone is one nucleotide away.

The chain links TRBV30 with TRBJ2-1; 8 bases in between match TRBD2. The clonotype comes from a woman aged 60-75 years with active or convalescent COVID-19. Specimen: peripheral blood. CDR3 protein: CAWSGVAGRYNEQFF. The nucleotides read TGTGCCTGGAGTGGAGTAGCGGGGAGATACAATGAGCAGTTCTTC.